The table lists the clone carrying this TCR beta chain with a few counts. The antigen is not known. These data belong to a study of molecular identifiers for immune sequencing clone quantification. TCRdb fed the PCR reads into MiXCR, producing one record per CDR3 protein. The sample has approximately 680,000 distinct CDR3 sequences; approximately 24% are singletons. General study results and limits: Beyond 20 RNA copies, clones held over 98% of effector molecules, compared with under 1% in naive cells.

The length of the CDR3 is 17 residues. V lost 7 bases, J lost 0 bases, and 15 bases stayed unmatched. Per the germline V gene, CDR1 is MNHEY and CDR2 is SVGEGT. This chain joins TRBV6-2 or TRBV6-3 and TRBJ2-7; the match to TRBD1 covers 7 bases. The sample taken for sequencing was naive CD8+ T cells from blood, with Jurkat cell RNA spiked in. Subset: FACS-sorted CD8+CD4-CCR7+CD45RA+ naive T cells. The clonotype was recovered from a human donor in good health. Some libraries in this study had Jurkat cell RNA spiked in. CDR3 residues: CASTVGVTGPSSYEQYF. The CDR3 nucleotides are TGTGCCAGCACCGTGGGGGTGACAGGGCCCAGCTCCTACGAGCAGTACTTC.